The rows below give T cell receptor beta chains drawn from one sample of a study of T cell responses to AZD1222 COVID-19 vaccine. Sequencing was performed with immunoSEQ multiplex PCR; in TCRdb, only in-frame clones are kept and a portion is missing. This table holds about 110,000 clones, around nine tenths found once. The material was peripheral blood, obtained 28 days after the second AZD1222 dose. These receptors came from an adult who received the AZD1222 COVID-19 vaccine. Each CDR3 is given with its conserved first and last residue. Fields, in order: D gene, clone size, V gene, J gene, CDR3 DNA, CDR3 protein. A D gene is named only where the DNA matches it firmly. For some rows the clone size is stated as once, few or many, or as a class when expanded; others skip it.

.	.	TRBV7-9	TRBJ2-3	TGTGCCAGCAGTCTCTATCAAGGAGATGGCACAGATACGCAGTATTTT	CASSLYQGDGTDTQYF
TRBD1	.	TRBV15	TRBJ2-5	TGTGCCACCAGCAGTTCCGGGACAGGCCAAGAGACCCAGTACTTC	CATSSSGTGQETQYF
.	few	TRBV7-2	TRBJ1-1	TGTGCCAGCAGCTTATACGAGAACACTGAAGCTTTCTTT	CASSLYENTEAFF
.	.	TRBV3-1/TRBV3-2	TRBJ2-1	TGTGCCAGCAGCCAAGCTCCCGAGCGCGATGAGCAGTTCTTC	CASSQAPERDEQFF
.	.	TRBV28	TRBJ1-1	TGTGCCAGCACCCTTAGGGATGAAGCTTTCTTT	CASTLRDEAFF
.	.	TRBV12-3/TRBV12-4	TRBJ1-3	TGTGCCAGCAGCCCGTCGGGAAACACCATATATTTT	CASSPSGNTIYF
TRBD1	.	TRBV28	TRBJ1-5	TGTGCCAGCAGAGCGAGACAGGGTAATACGTGGAATCAGCCCCAGCATTTT	CASRARQGNTWNQPQHF
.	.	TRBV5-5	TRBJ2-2	TGTGCCAGCAGCTTGGAACTAGCACCCGGGGAGCTGTTTTTT	CASSLELAPGELFF
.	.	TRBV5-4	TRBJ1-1	TGTGCCAGCAGCTTGGTGCGGAACACTGAAGCTTTCTTT	CASSLVRNTEAFF
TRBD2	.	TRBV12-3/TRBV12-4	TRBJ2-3	TGTGCCAGCCTTGGACTAGTAACAGATACGCAGTATTTT	CASLGLVTDTQYF
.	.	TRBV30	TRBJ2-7	TGTGCCTGGACCCCAGGTACAGGCTACGAGCAGTACTTC	CAWTPGTGYEQYF
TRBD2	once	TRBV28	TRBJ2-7	TGTGCCAGCAGTTTGATCGGGAGGGCGAGGGAGCAGTACTTC	CASSLIGRAREQYF
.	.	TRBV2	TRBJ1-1	TGTGCCAGCGGACGGTTGAACACTGAAGCTTTCTTT	CASGRLNTEAFF
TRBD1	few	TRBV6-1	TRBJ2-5	TGTGCCAGCAGTGAATTTGACACAGGGGGCTTAAGCGGGGAGACCCAGTACTTC	CASSEFDTGGLSGETQYF
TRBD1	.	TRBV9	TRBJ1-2	TGTGCCAGCAGCGTAACAGGGGAGGACGGCTACACCTTC	CASSVTGEDGYTF
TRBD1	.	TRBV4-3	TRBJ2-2	TGCGCCAGCAGCCTCACACAGGGGATAACCGGGGAGCTGTTTTTT	CASSLTQGITGELFF
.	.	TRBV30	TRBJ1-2	TGTGCCTGGAGGAAACAGGAGAACTATGGCTACACCTTC	CAWRKQENYGYTF
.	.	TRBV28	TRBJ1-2	TGTGCCAGCAGTTTAACCCTTGTAGGTGGGAACAACTATGGCTACACCTTC	CASSLTLVGGNNYGYTF
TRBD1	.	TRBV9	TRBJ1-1	TGTGCCAGCAGCCCATCAGGGGGGGGGCATGTGAACACTGAAGCTTTCTTT	CASSPSGGGHVNTEAFF
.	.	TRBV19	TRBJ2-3	TGTGCCAGTAGCCCTATTATAGGGTCTAGCACAGATACGCAGTATTTT	CASSPIIGSSTDTQYF
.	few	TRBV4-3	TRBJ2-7	TGCGCCAGCAGCCAAGATAGGGCAAGCTACGAGCAGTACTTC	CASSQDRASYEQYF
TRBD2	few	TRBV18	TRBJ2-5	TGTGCCAGCTCACCACCGTGGCTAGCGGGAGGCCACCAAGAGACCCAGTACTTC	CASSPPWLAGGHQETQYF
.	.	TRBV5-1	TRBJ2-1	TGCGCCAGCAGCCCAATGGATGATGAGCAGTTCTTC	CASSPMDDEQFF
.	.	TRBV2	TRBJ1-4	TGTGCCAGCAGTACAGGGACCGGTGAAAAACTGTTTTTT	CASSTGTGEKLFF
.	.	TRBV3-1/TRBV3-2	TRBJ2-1	TGTGCCAGCAGCCATAGCTGGAACTCCTACAATGAGCAGTTCTTC	CASSHSWNSYNEQFF
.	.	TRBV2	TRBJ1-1	TGTGCCAGCAGTGAAGACTGGGGGACAGAAGCTTTCTTT	CASSEDWGTEAFF
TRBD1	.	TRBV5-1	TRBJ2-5	TGCGCCAGCAGCAAGGGACAGGGAGGGGAGACCCAGTACTTC	CASSKGQGGETQYF
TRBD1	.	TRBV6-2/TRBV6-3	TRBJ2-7	TGTGCCAGCAGCCGGACAGGGGGGATAGCTCACGAGCAGTACTTC	CASSRTGGIAHEQYF
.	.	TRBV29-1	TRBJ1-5	TGCAGCGTTGTATTCCCGTTAATCGTAGGGGGTGGACAGCCCCAGCATTTT	CSVVFPLIVGGGQPQHF
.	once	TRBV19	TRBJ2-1	TGTGCCAGTAGTACTCGACGGCCTACCTACAATGAGCAGTTCTTC	CASSTRRPTYNEQFF
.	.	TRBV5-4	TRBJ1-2	TGTGCCAGCAGCTTTTCCAGGGAAGACTATGGCTACACCTTC	CASSFSREDYGYTF
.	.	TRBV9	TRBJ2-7	TGTGCCAGCAGCGCATCAGGGGTAGGCTACGAGCAGTACTTC	CASSASGVGYEQYF
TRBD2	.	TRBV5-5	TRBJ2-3	TGTGCCAGCAGCTTGATGTTAGCGGGAGCGAAAAAGACAGATACGCAGTATTTT	CASSLMLAGAKKTDTQYF
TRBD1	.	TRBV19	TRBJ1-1	TGTGCCAGTAGTACCGGGACGACAGGGTGGCTTAACACTGAAGCTTTCTTT	CASSTGTTGWLNTEAFF
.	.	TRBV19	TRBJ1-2	TGTGCCAGTAGAGTTGACGGAAACTATGGCTACACCTTC	CASRVDGNYGYTF
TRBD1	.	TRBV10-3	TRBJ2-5	TGTGCCATCTCAACAGGGGTGGGCTCTGGGAAGACCCAGTACTTC	CAISTGVGSGKTQYF
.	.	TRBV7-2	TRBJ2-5	TGTGCCAGCAGCGATCCCCAGGGTGGGACCCAGTACTTC	CASSDPQGGTQYF
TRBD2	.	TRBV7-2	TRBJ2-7	TGTGCCAGCAGCTTAGCGGGAGTAGCGGGAGCTCCCTCCTACGAGCAGTACTTC	CASSLAGVAGAPSYEQYF
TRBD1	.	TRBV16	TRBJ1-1	TGTGCCAGCAGCCCGTGGAGGGGACAGGGAGAAACTGAAGCTTTCTTT	CASSPWRGQGETEAFF
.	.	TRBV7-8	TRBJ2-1	TGTGCCAGCAGCGGACTCATAGGACAATTCTACAATGAGCAGTTCTTC	CASSGLIGQFYNEQFF
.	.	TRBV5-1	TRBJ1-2	TGCGCCAGCAGCTTGTCTACCAGGAGGATTGGCTACACCTTC	CASSLSTRRIGYTF
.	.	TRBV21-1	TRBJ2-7	TGTGCCAGCAGCGGAGCTTTTGATCGTGTTACGGACTTGGACTACGAGCAGTACTTC	CASSGAFDRVTDLDYEQYF
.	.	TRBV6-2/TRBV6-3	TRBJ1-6	TGTGCCAGCAGTTTTTGGGTCCTTAGGCCCCTCCACTTT	CASSFWVLRPLHF
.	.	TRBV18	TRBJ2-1	TGTGCCAGCTCACCAAATGAGGCAACAGCGGTGCAGTTCTTC	CASSPNEATAVQFF
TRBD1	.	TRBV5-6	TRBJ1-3	TGTGCCAGCAGCGCGGGACAGGGAAACACCATATATTTT	CASSAGQGNTIYF
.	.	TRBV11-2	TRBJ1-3	TGTGCCAGCAGCCAATTCGACAGAGCTGGAAACACCATATATTTT	CASSQFDRAGNTIYF
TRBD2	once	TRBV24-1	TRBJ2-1	TGTGCCACCAGTGATCGCACTAGCGGGGGATTTAATGAGCAGTTCTTC	CATSDRTSGGFNEQFF
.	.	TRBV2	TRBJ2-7	TGTGCCAGCAATAACGCGCGTTCCTACGAGCAGTACTTC	CASNNARSYEQYF
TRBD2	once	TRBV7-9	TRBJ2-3	TGTGCCAGCAGCTCCCCTCGTTCCGGGAGGAGCACAGATACGCAGTATTTT	CASSSPRSGRSTDTQYF
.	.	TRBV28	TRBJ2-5	TGTGCCAGCAGCGCCGTCGTGGCGACCCAAGAGACCCAGTACTTC	CASSAVVATQETQYF